This TCR beta chain is from a study of blood T cell repertoires in COVID-19. Overall study context: Sites across the United States, Italy and Spain contributed samples from acute and convalescent COVID-19. Sample material is recorded as cDNA or gDNA derived from T cells, B-cell-depleted T cells, or PBMCs.

J was trimmed by 0 bases and V by 9 bases; bases with no gene match: 9. CDR3 size: 15 residues. Germline assignment: CDR1 ENHRY and CDR2 SYGVKD. Original processing notes: Reference gene primer amplification gave nucleated cell count estimates. Some clones are missing from TCRdb's copy, which holds only in-frame ones; the method was immunoSEQ multiplex PCR. V and J calls and clone size are as listed in that table; D and trimming were resolved from the DNA. The sample has tens of thousands of clones, around 82% seen once; the top ten hold 25% to 30%. Sequenced sample: peripheral blood. This sequence was found in a human donor in a cohort sampled during active COVID-19. This chain joins TRBV10-3 and TRBJ2-3, with 7 bases lining up with TRBD1. This chain's CDR3 is CAIATTGSSTDTQYF. CDR3 DNA sequence: TGTGCCATTGCAACGACAGGGTCTAGCACAGATACGCAGTATTTT.